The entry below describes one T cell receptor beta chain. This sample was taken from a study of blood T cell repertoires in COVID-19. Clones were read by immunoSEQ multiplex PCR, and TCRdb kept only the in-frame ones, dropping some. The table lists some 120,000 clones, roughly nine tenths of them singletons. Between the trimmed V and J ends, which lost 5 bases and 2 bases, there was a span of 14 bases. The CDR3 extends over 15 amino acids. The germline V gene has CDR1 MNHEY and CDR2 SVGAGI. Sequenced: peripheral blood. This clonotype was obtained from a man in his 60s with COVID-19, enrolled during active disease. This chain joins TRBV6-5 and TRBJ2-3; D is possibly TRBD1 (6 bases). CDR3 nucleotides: TGTGCCAGCAGTAAGGCTAGGGGGTCCACAGATACGCAGTATTTT. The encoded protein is CASSKARGSTDTQYF.